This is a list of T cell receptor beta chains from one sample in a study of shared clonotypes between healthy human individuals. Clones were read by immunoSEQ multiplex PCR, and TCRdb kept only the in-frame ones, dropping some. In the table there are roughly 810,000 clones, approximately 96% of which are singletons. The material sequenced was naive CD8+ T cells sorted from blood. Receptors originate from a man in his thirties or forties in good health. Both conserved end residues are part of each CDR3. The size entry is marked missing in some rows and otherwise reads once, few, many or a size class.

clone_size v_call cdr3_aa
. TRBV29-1 CSVVPGQGPNEQFF
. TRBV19 CASSHDRNNADGYTF
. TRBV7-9 CASSSTLAGEGNEQFF
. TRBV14 CASSQVGDYLETQYF
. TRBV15 CATSRDSGGEKLFF
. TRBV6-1 CASSEMGSYEQYF
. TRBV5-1 CASSFTWTGLDNEQFF
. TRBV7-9 CASRPRLAGTDTQYF
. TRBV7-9 CASSLASGSVSEQYF
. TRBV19 CASSIELVSRETQYF
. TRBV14 CASSSWGLAGDTQYF
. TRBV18 CASSPGQLAYEQYF
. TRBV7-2 CASSFGTPNEQFF
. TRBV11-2 CASSLSDIRVPPQFF
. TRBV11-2 CASSLGQGWETQYF
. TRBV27 CATRTGSMDEQYF
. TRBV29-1 CSVAFPGSYEQYF
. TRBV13 CASSEKLVGLAGAGEQYF
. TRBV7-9 CASTPRVGEQFF
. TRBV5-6 CASSLPGQNTEAFF
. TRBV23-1 CASSQWVGGMDTQYF
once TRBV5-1 CASSLSLEQFF
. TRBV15 CATSRALGGSSHGYTF
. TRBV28 CASRRGTDSYEQYF
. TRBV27 CASSFGGLREKLFF
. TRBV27 CASSVGQGTPRYF
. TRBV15 CATSRDPGVGTEAFF
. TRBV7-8 CASSRPVGREGTPNNEQFF
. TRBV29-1 CSVGLAYDNEQFF
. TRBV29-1 CSAFPASGRLGEQFF
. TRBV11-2 CASSSISDRTRDGYTF
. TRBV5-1 CASSVETSGTPRTTQYF
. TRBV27 CASSARRQANQTQYF
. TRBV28 CASKGPGELFF
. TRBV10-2 CASSPWTSGSNEQYF
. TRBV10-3 CAITPGGVAGDTQYF
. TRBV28 CASSFRGPQPQHF
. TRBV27 CASSFSKRGDTQYF
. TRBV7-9 CASSSRGNEQFF
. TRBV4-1 CASSQERPSGSLNYEQYF
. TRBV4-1 CASRDRAFSGANVLTF
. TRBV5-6 CASSLNRNAEAFF
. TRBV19 CASSTGTSGRPETQYF
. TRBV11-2 CASSSPGGVGNTIYF
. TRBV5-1 CASSLVGAQETQYF
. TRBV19 CARPMDSYEQYF
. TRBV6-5 CASKLARIYEQYF
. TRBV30 CAWSVGRGQGRFSYEQYF
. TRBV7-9 CASSSPGPGEQYF
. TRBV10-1 CASSESLLEDQYF
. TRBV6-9 CASKNGHPSPNSSYEQYF
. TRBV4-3 CASSQGMDSNQPQHF
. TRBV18 CASSGSWGDLNTEAFF
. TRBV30 CAWSLPGEPQHF
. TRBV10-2 CASSAPGLALSSYNEQFF
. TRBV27 CASSLYGGGVHEQYF
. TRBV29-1 CSVVGKEQFF
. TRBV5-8 CASSSELTSGSYEQYF
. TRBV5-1 CASSFAGASYEQYF
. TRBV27 CASSSPPSRDTQYF